Following are 25 T cell receptor beta chains from one sample sequenced in a study of T cells in Graves' hyperthyroidism and ophthalmopathy. The investigators amplified TCR beta CDR3 regions from RNA transcripts. In the first-round RT-PCR of the TCR CDR3, the HTBI primer set was used. TCRdb re-called the multiplex PCR reads through MiXCR, storing one row per CDR3 protein. Seen here are a few hundred thousand distinct CDR3 sequences, 15% to 20% observed once, and the top ten hold roughly a sixth. The sample was blood. The receptors shown here come from a woman aged 18 to 35 with Graves' ophthalmopathy.

This clonotype was seen a few times. V usage is TRBV7-9 and J usage is TRBJ2-5, with 7 positions matching TRBD2. Germline loops: CDR1 SEHNR, CDR2 FQNEAQ (reference sequence). There are 11 residues in the CDR3. V was pared by 1 base and J by 13 bases, with 3 bases of the junction left unmatched. The CDR3, as DNA: TGTGCCAGCAGCTTAGGACTAGCTGTGTACTTC. It is translated as CASSLGLAVYF.

In this sample, this clonotype turned up many times. The chain links TRBV7-2 to TRBJ1-3; a possible D gene is TRBD1 (5 bases). The CDR3 is 16 amino acids. Germline values: CDR1 SGHTA, CDR2 FQGNSA. V lost 4 bases and J 0 bases, leaving 13 bases between the germline ends. In DNA form, the CDR3 reads TGTGCCAGCAGCTCCCGGGGGATCAGCTCTGGAAACACCATATATTTT. Amino acid sequence: CASSSRGISSGNTIYF.

This clonotype showed up just a few times. The rearrangement joins TRBV10-1 to TRBJ2-1; TRBD1 aligns across 7 bases. Germline CDR1 and CDR2: WNHNN and SYGVQD (reference sequence). With V trimmed by 10 bases and J by 2 bases, 11 bases remained unmatched. The CDR3 consists of 15 residues. The CDR3, as DNA: TGCGCCACCCGTAAAACAGGGGACGCCTACAATGAGCAGTTCTTC. It specifies CATRKTGDAYNEQFF.

This chain connects TRBV19 to TRBJ2-3; 9 bases match TRBD2. This CDR3 spans 17 amino acids. The V gene end was trimmed by 3 bases and the J gene end by 4 bases; junction bases not matched to a gene: 11. The germline CDR1 and CDR2 sequences are LNHDA and SQIVND (reference sequence). CDR3 DNA: TGTGCCAGTAGTATTTGGTCTAGCGGGAATCTCGCAGATACGCAGTATTTT. It codes for CASSIWSSGNLADTQYF.

The chain employs TRBV13 and TRBJ2-7, with TRBD2 matching over 8 bases. This CDR3 has 14 residues. Germline V lookup: CDR1 PRHDT, CDR2 FYEKMQ (reference sequence). The V segment lost 4 bases and the J segment 2 bases; nucleotides outside the gene matches: 4. The CDR3 sequence is CASSSGTRPYEQYF. DNA for the CDR3: TGTGCCAGCAGCTCCGGGACTAGACCCTACGAGCAGTACTTC.

This clonotype has more than one count but fewer than ten. The chain is built from TRBV4-1 and TRBJ2-3, with D perhaps TRBD1 (7 bases). The V end was cut by 0 bases, the J end by 2 bases, with 12 bases between. Per germline, CDR1 MGHRA and CDR2 YSYEKL. This CDR3 has 16 residues. The CDR3 DNA follows: TGCGCCAGCAGCCAAGAGGGGGGACAGCCCACAGATACGCAGTATTTT. As protein: CASSQEGGQPTDTQYF.

The chain recombines TRBV4-1 with TRBJ1-2; TRBD1 is a possible D gene (6 bases). Trimming left V 2 bases short and J 2 bases short, with 12 bases between. This CDR3 is 15 amino acids long. CDR1 is MGHRA and CDR2 is YSYEKL in the germline V gene. The chain's CDR3 is CASSQRGQGNYGYTF. The CDR3 DNA follows: TGCGCCAGCAGCCAACGGGGGCAGGGGAACTATGGCTACACCTTC.

There are a few counts of this clonotype. This chain joins TRBV4-1 and TRBJ2-1; a possible D gene is TRBD2 (6 bases). CDR3 size: 18 residues. Germline V gives CDR1 MGHRA, CDR2 YSYEKL. With 4 bases removed from V and 2 bases from J, the gap between germline ends came to 21 bases. The DNA for the CDR3 is TGCGCCAGCAGCCCAGTTTTTGGGCTAGCGATAACCTACAATGAGCAGTTCTTC. It codes for CASSPVFGLAITYNEQFF.

This clonotype was observed a few times. A single base separates this from a much larger clone, so it may be a read error. V usage is TRBV6-5 and J usage is TRBJ2-7; D might be TRBD1 (6 bases). This CDR3 is 14 amino acids long. The V and J ends lost 2 bases and 0 bases respectively, with 8 bases between them. Germline assignment: CDR1 MNHEY and CDR2 SVGAGI. CDR3 region: CASSYDRNSYEQYF. DNA for the CDR3: TGTGCCAGCAGTTACGACAGGAACTCCTACGAGCAGTACTTC.

The chain employs TRBV20-1 and TRBJ2-1; D may be TRBD1 (5 bases). CDR1 is DFQATT and CDR2 is SNEGSKA in the germline V gene (reference sequence). This CDR3 is 14 amino acids long. Trimming pared 2 bases from V and 3 bases from J, leaving 11 bases between. The DNA of the CDR3 is TGCAGTGCTAGAAGTGGCAGGGACTACAATGAGCAGTTCTTC. It encodes CSARSGRDYNEQFF.

In this sample, this clonotype turned up many times. This chain joins TRBV20-1 and TRBJ1-2; 10 bases are a match to TRBD1. Germline V gene lookup returns CDR1 DFQATT and CDR2 SNEGSKA (reference sequence). There are 14 residues in the CDR3. J lost 3 bases, V lost 2 bases, and 3 bases had no gene match. The CDR3 DNA is TGCAGTGCTAGAAAGACAGGGGGCGACTATGGCTACACCTTC. This sequence encodes CSARKTGGDYGYTF.

The table lists this clonotype with many counts. The rearrangement links TRBV20-1 to TRBJ2-7; 10 bases align to TRBD2. The CDR3 totals 17 residues. V dropped 6 bases and J dropped 1; count of bases not matched to a gene: 15. Germline CDR1 and CDR2: DFQATT and SNEGSKA (reference sequence). CDR3 region: CSADSSGGGVFSYEQYF. CDR3 sequence (DNA): TGCAGTGCGGACTCTAGCGGGGGCGGCGTCTTTTCCTACGAGCAGTACTTC.

This clonotype was seen repeatedly, ten times or more. The rearrangement links TRBV27 to TRBJ2-7; the match to TRBD1 covers 8 bases. With V trimmed by 8 bases and J by 5 bases, 11 bases remained unmatched. The CDR3 extends over 14 amino acids. Germline V gene sequence: CDR1 MNHEY, CDR2 SMNVEV (reference sequence). In nucleotides, the CDR3 is TGTGCCAGCGGAAGGACAGGGTACGGCAACGAGCAGTACTTC. Translating gives CASGRTGYGNEQYF.

CDR3 coding DNA: TGTGCCAGCAGGTGGGCGGTTGGGGCAGAGACCCAGTACTTC. It translates to CASRWAVGAETQYF. The rearrangement uses TRBV2 and TRBJ2-5; perhaps TRBD1 as D (5 bases). The CDR3 is 14 amino acids. Germline V gene lookup returns CDR1 SNHLY and CDR2 FYNNEI. Trimming removed 6 bases at V and 4 bases at J, with 15 bases between.

This clonotype occurred many times. This chain links TRBV6-1 with TRBJ1-5; D might be TRBD1 (6 bases). The V end was cut by 5 bases, the J end by 4 bases, with 18 bases between. The CDR3 loop spans 16 amino acids. From germline, CDR1 is MNHNS and CDR2 SASEGT. The CDR3 DNA reads as TGTGCCAGCAGTCAACAGAGGGGGAGATTGAATCAGCCCCAGCATTTT. It encodes CASSQQRGRLNQPQHF.

This clonotype was observed a handful of times. The DNA of the CDR3 is TGTGCCAGCACCCAAGGGAGAGGGGGGGGGCCGGCCGGGGAGCTGTTTTTT. Encoded protein: CASTQGRGGGPAGELFF. The V gene is TRBV6-1, the J gene TRBJ2-2; D may be TRBD2 (7 bases). The CDR3 contains 17 residues. The V gene's germline CDR1 is MNHNS and CDR2 SASEGT. Trimming pared 7 bases from V and 6 bases from J, leaving 24 bases between.

This clonotype was observed many times. The chain uses TRBV28 and TRBJ1-2, with D maybe TRBD1 (6 bases). Trimming removed 5 bases at V and 2 bases at J, with 12 bases between. CDR3 length equals 14 residues. The germline CDR1 and CDR2 sequences are MDHEN and SYDVKM. CDR3 sequence: CASSPGVRNYGYTF. In DNA form, the CDR3 reads TGTGCCAGCAGTCCAGGGGTCAGAAACTATGGCTACACCTTC.

The chain recombines TRBV20-1 with TRBJ2-7; 12 nucleotides agree with TRBD2. Germline V gene sequence: CDR1 DFQATT, CDR2 SNEGSKA (reference sequence). The CDR3 sequence is 13 residues long. V shed 6 bases, J shed 6 bases, and the junction held 6 bases outside the gene matches. CDR3 sequence (DNA): TGCAGTGCGCCCGGGACTAGCGGGCCCGAGCAGTACTTC. This encodes CSAPGTSGPEQYF.

This clonotype was detected ten times or more. The genes are TRBV20-1 and TRBJ2-5; either TRBD1 or TRBD2 may fit D (6 bases each). This CDR3 has 13 amino acids. The germline CDR1 and CDR2 sequences are DFQATT and SNEGSKA (reference sequence). V lost 6 bases, J lost 5 bases, and 16 bases lay in between. As DNA, the CDR3 is TGCAGTGCGGATGTCCTAGGGGGGGAGACCCAGTACTTC. Protein product: CSADVLGGETQYF.

The V and J genes are TRBV6-2 or TRBV6-3 and TRBJ2-1; 10 nucleotides agree with TRBD1. V gave up 5 bases and J gave up 6 bases; unmatched junction bases: 4. This CDR3 comprises 14 residues. Germline CDR1 MNHEY, CDR2 SVGEGT. The chain's CDR3 is CASSVGQGSNEQFF. CDR3 DNA: TGTGCCAGCAGTGTGGGACAGGGGAGCAATGAGCAGTTCTTC.

The sample holds many counts of this clonotype. The rearrangement uses TRBV28 and TRBJ1-2; D remains unclear. This CDR3 is built from 13 residues. Germline-derived CDR1 and CDR2 are MDHEN and SYDVKM. Trimming took off 3 bases at V and 8 bases at J, with 13 bases between the two ends. CDR3 in amino acids: CASSFGPLGGYTF. As DNA, the CDR3 is TGTGCCAGCAGTTTTGGCCCCCTTGGGGGCTACACCTTC.

This clonotype has at least ten counts. The chain combines TRBV5-1 with TRBJ2-7; 13 nucleotides agree with TRBD2. This CDR3 has 15 residues. V gave up 2 bases and J gave up 5 bases; unmatched junction bases: 4. CDR1 SGHRS and CDR2 YFSETQ come from the germline V gene. CDR3 DNA sequence: TGCGCCAGCAGCTTCGGGACTAGCGGGACGGACGAGCAGTACTTC. Protein product: CASSFGTSGTDEQYF.

The chain uses TRBV3-1 and TRBJ2-3, with TRBD2 matching over 8 bases. The CDR3 is made up of 16 amino acids. Trimming at V came to 0 bases and at J to 5 bases, leaving 7 bases not matched to a gene. Germline lookup yields CDR1 LGHDT and CDR2 YNNKEL (reference sequence). CDR3 in DNA: TGTGCCAGCAGCCAAGATTGGCGGGGGGATGGAGATACGCAGTATTTT. It translates to CASSQDWRGDGDTQYF.

This clonotype was detected many times. This rearrangement joins TRBV7-3 to TRBJ2-3; no firm D call. CDR3 length: 15 amino acids. The V gene lost 1 base and the J gene lost 2 bases, with 10 bases spanning the gap. The germline V gene encodes CDR1 SGHTA and CDR2 FQGTGA. CDR3 nucleotides: TGTGCCAGCAGCTTAATACCTGGAGTCACAGATACGCAGTATTTT. This codes for CASSLIPGVTDTQYF.

This chain links TRBV6-1 with TRBJ2-2; D uncertain. The germline CDR1 and CDR2 sequences are MNHNS and SASEGT. There are 17 residues in the CDR3. Trimming left V 5 bases short and J 1 base short, with 17 bases between. The CDR3 loop reads CASSPTSLSRNTGELFF. In nucleotides, the CDR3 is TGTGCCAGCAGTCCCACATCACTTAGTAGGAACACCGGGGAGCTGTTTTTT.